The clone carrying this TCR delta chain was counted at least ten times. Antigen unknown. Other DNA sequences in this sample translate to the same CDR3. This specimen comes from a study of γδ T cells in repeated Plasmodium falciparum infection. CDR1 is TSWWSYY and CDR2 is QGS in the germline V gene. The CDR3 length is 23 residues. Trimming at V came to 3 bases and at J to 0 bases, leaving 22 bases not matched to a gene. Bulk repertoires came from Vgamma9/Vdelta2+ or Vdelta2-negative gammadelta T cells flow-sorted from PBMC. Study results and caveats: Vdelta2-negative gammadelta repertoires, largely Vdelta1+, seemingly showed infection-driven waves of new clonal selection. Vgamma9/Vdelta2+ repertoires stayed stably polyclonal over time and infection.

TCRdb re-called clones from the multiplex PCR reads using CATT. The profile shows roughly 86,000 delta-chain clones, roughly 1.4% of them singletons. The receptor was derived from a pool of human donors (malaria-infected and uninfected, not separated). The sequencing input was gamma-delta T cells from blood. This chain joins TRDV1 and TRDJ1; TRDD3 aligns across 13 bases. The DNA of the CDR3 is TGTGCTCTTGGGGAGCTCCATATTCCACTGGGGGATACGCGGCGGGAGTACACCGATAAACTCATCTTT. Its translation: CALGELHIPLGDTRREYTDKLIF.